A single sample gave rise to the 3 T cell receptor beta chains below, sequenced in a study of CD8 T cells in ankylosing spondylitis. Study-level results: A TCR beta motif of eight or nine highly homologous variants seemed to mark ankylosing spondylitis blood.

Which antigens these TCRs recognize remains unknown. TCRdb analysed the 5' RACE reads with MiXCR anew, one entry per CDR3 protein. The sample records 450,000 to 550,000 distinct CDR3 sequences, about 5.2% being singletons. Sequencing was done on a sample of blood, either unsorted or a sorted T cell fraction (not recorded which). The origin of the receptors is a male donor with ankylosing spondylitis.

This clonotype occurred many times. The CDR3 DNA follows: TGCAGTGCTAGAGTATCCAGCGGGAGAGGCAATGAGCAGTTCTTC. Translating gives CSARVSSGRGNEQFF. V is TRBV20-1 and J is TRBJ2-1; 8 nucleotides match TRBD2. The CDR3 has 15 residues. Trimming at V came to 1 base and at J to 6 bases, leaving 8 bases not matched to a gene. Germline V gives CDR1 DFQATT, CDR2 SNEGSKA (reference sequence).

This clonotype came up many times. The rearrangement joins TRBV20-1 to TRBJ1-1; 10 bases agree with TRBD1. V trimming: 6 bases; J trimming: 4 bases; junction bases outside the gene matches: 2. The CDR3 sequence is 12 residues long. Germline V gene sequence: CDR1 DFQATT, CDR2 SNEGSKA (reference sequence). The CDR3 region has the DNA TGCAGTGCGCGACAGGGGGCCACTGAAGCTTTCTTT. Protein sequence: CSARQGATEAFF.

This clonotype showed up many times. The chain combines TRBV18 with TRBJ1-1; D possibly corresponds to TRBD1 (5 bases). This CDR3 contains 12 residues. Between the trimmed V and J ends, which lost 3 bases and 7 bases, there was a span of 9 bases. In germline, CDR1 is KGHSH, CDR2 LQKENI. CDR3 nucleotide sequence: TGTGCCAGCTCACCCAGGGAAGGTGAAGCTTTCTTT. Amino acids: CASSPREGEAFF.